The present entry profiles one T cell receptor (beta chain) with its context. As yet, its antigen is unknown. These data originate in a study of T cells after posttransplantation cyclophosphamide. Here immunoSEQ multiplex PCR was the method, and the copy in TCRdb shows in-frame clones only, minus some. The sample carries around 2,900 clones, about three fifths recorded once. A marrow graft followed busulfan-fludarabine conditioning, with cyclophosphamide on days +3 and +4. Findings and limits, study-wide: After PTCy, TRB diversity resembled that of CNI/methotrexate controls. Donor CD8+ memory clones often dominated recipient blood repertoires at later times. TRB overlap between skin or GI tissue T cells and blood was limited.

The sequence was obtained from a male patient aged 55 to 69 who received an allogeneic stem cell transplant from a related donor and was CMV-positive. Some T cells may be the graft donor's. The specimen comprised PBMCs, sampled 30 days after allogeneic stem cell transplant with posttransplant cyclophosphamide.

CDR3 residues: CASRSDRLETQYF. As DNA, the CDR3 is TGTGCCAGCAGATCGGACAGGCTAGAGACCCAGTACTTC. The gene calls are TRBV14 and TRBJ2-5; 7 bases agree with TRBD1. CDR3 length equals 13 residues. In germline, CDR1 is SGHDN, CDR2 FVKESK. V shed 6 bases and J 4 bases; nucleotides not matched to a gene: 5.